Shown below are 31 T cell receptor beta chains from a single sample sequenced in a study of tumor-infiltrating lymphocytes in primary liver carcinoma. Between roughly 17 and 31 mg of unsorted bulk tissue served as the source from which RNA and DNA were co-extracted. A constant-region primer primed TCR beta cDNA synthesis from around 500 ng of total RNA. It was through three nested multiplex PCR rounds of slightly modified ARM-PCR that TCR beta libraries arose. Amplification in the first two PCR rounds was performed using TRBV1-TRBV30 forward primers and a C-beta reverse primer for roughly 9 cycles each. TCRdb reprocessed the multiplex PCR reads via MiXCR and lists one record per CDR3 protein. Among 100,000 to 150,000 distinct CDR3 sequences listed, around 60% were seen once. The sample was liver tumor tissue from sampling region 3. Subset denoted: tumor region T3, left-lateral pole. The receptors stem from a woman aged 60 to 75 with primary liver carcinoma and hepatitis B virus infection.

The V gene is TRBV19, the J gene TRBJ2-7; the D gene is possibly TRBD1 (5 bases). Germline CDR1 is LNHDA and CDR2 is SQIVND (reference sequence). The CDR3 spans 14 residues. Between the trimmed V and J ends, which lost 10 bases and 2 bases, there was a span of 18 bases. In DNA, the CDR3 is TGTGCCACGGCGTCCTGGACAAGGACCTACGAGCAGTACTTC. Translated: CATASWTRTYEQYF.

For this clonotype: A read error may produce the germline difference seen at one junction end. J is TRBJ2-1 and V is TRBV12-3 or TRBV12-4; TRBD2 matches 7 bases. The CDR3 loop spans 15 amino acids. The CDR3 region has the DNA TGTGCCAGCACTTTCAGGGAGGGCTCCTTCAATGAGCAGTTCTTC. Translation gives CASTFREGSFNEQFF.

The chain joins TRBV11-2 to TRBJ2-5; TRBD2 aligns across 8 bases. This CDR3 spans 15 amino acids. Germline trimming cut 9 bases from V and 7 bases from J; bases unmatched to any gene: 16. Germline values: CDR1 SGHAT, CDR2 FQNNGV. The CDR3: CARSPAGDPLGTQYF. Here the CDR3 DNA reads TGTGCCAGAAGTCCAGCGGGAGACCCCCTAGGGACCCAGTACTTC. The variable domain in full, completed from reference TRBV11-2 and TRBJ2-5, reads EAGVAQSPRYKIIEKRQSVAFWCNPISGHATLYWYQQILGQGPKLLIQFQNNGVVDDSQLPKDRFSAERLKGVDSTLKIQPAKLEDSAVYLCARSPAGDPLGTQYFGPGTRLLVL.

V gene TRBV2 combines with J gene TRBJ2-7; 11 nucleotides line up with TRBD2. The J segment lost 5 bases and the V segment lost 7 bases, leaving 10 bases of the junction unmatched. This CDR3 spans 15 amino acids. From germline, CDR1 is SNHLY and CDR2 FYNNEI. The CDR3 here is CASNLDSGRAHEQYF. CDR3 nucleotides: TGTGCCAGCAATCTGGATAGCGGGAGGGCCCACGAGCAGTACTTC.

Of note for this clonotype: A single base separates this from a much larger clone, so it may be a read error. The chain is built from TRBV6-1 and TRBJ1-1; the D gene is possibly TRBD1 (6 bases). Per the germline V gene, CDR1 is MNHNS and CDR2 is SASEGT. With 6 bases removed from V and 3 bases from J, the gap between germline ends came to 23 bases. This CDR3 has 17 amino acids. The CDR3 sequence is CASRGPGARIWDTEAFF. For the CDR3, the DNA is TGTGCCAGCAGAGGACCAGGGGCCAGGATTTGGGACACTGAAGCTTTCTTT.

This clonotype has more than one count but fewer than ten. The rearrangement uses TRBV18 and TRBJ1-5; D remains ambiguous. The CDR3 is 15 amino acids. Looked up from germline, CDR1 is KGHSH and CDR2 is LQKENI. V shed 3 bases and J shed 5 bases, with 14 bases lying between them. CDR3: CASSPNGPTDQPQHF. In nucleotides, the CDR3 is TGTGCCAGCTCACCCAACGGGCCAACCGATCAGCCCCAGCATTTT.

The V call is TRBV5-1, the J call TRBJ2-1, with TRBD1 as a possible D gene (5 bases). There are 15 residues in the CDR3. CDR1 and CDR2 (germline): SGHRS, YFSETQ. V shed 0 bases and J shed 5 bases, with 12 bases lying between them. This CDR3 is CASSLAGPPNNEQFF. CDR3 bases: TGCGCCAGCAGCTTGGCAGGGCCCCCAAACAATGAGCAGTTCTTC.

As concerns this clonotype: The CDR3 ends on some other residue instead of the conserved phenylalanine or tryptophan, so this is likely a read error. The rearrangement uses TRBV6-1 and TRBJ1-2, with D unresolved. CDR1 is MNHNS and CDR2 is SASEGT in the germline V gene. The V gene lost 2 bases and the J gene lost 4 bases, with 17 bases spanning the gap. The CDR3 length is 16 residues. Written as DNA, the CDR3 is TGTGCCAGCAGTGAACCGGATCCGGGCCGAGGCTATGGCTACACCGTC. Protein: CASSEPDPGRGYGYTV.

This clonotype was detected many times. The chain carries TRBV10-1 and TRBJ2-1; 7 bases line up with TRBD1. The CDR3 sequence is 16 residues long. The V gene end was trimmed by 5 bases and the J gene end by 0 bases; junction bases not matched to a gene: 7. CDR1 is WNHNN, CDR2 SYGVQD, per germline (reference sequence). CDR3 residues: CASSPYRDSSYNEQFF. Written as DNA, the CDR3 is TGCGCCAGCAGTCCCTACCGGGACAGCTCCTACAATGAGCAGTTCTTC.

A remark on this clonotype: A read error may account for a junction end that differs from germline. The V gene is TRBV11-2, the J gene TRBJ2-3; 11 nucleotides match TRBD2. The CDR3 length is 15 residues. CDR1 is SGHAT, CDR2 FQNNGV, per germline. The CDR3 DNA reads TGTGTCAGCGGCCCTGGACTAGCGGGCCCAGATACGCAGTACTTT. Translated, it gives CVSGPGLAGPDTQYF.

This clonotype is large (0.1 to 1%) within its sample. The chain carries TRBV29-1 and TRBJ2-5; 10 bases align to TRBD1. Germline-derived CDR1 and CDR2 are SQVTM and ANQGSEA. V lost 1 base and J lost 2; bases outside the gene matches: 4. This CDR3 contains 15 residues. CDR3 DNA: TGCAGCGTTGAAGGGGGGACAGGGGAACAAGAGACCCAGTACTTC. It translates to CSVEGGTGEQETQYF.

Comments on this clonotype: This may arise from a read error, as a much more abundant clone is one base away. The rearrangement links TRBV5-1 to TRBJ2-3, with 8 bases that match TRBD2. CDR3 length equals 17 residues. J lost 0 bases, V lost 3 bases, and 9 bases had no gene match. Germline CDR1 reads SGHRS; CDR2 reads YFSETQ. CDR3 loop: CASSWPISGGSTDTQYF. The CDR3 DNA reads TGCGCCAGCAGCTGGCCTATATCGGGAGGGAGCACAGATACGCAGTATTTT.

About this clonotype itself: One base away lies a much larger clone, so this may be a sequencing read error. The chain links TRBV29-1 to TRBJ1-1; D remains unclear. V was shortened by 4 bases and J by 3 bases, with 9 bases between the two germline ends. CDR1 and CDR2 (germline): SQVTM, ANQGSEA. CDR3 length: 12 residues. The CDR3, as DNA: TGCAGCGTTGGAAACGGCGACACTGAAGCTTTCTTT. Translation gives CSVGNGDTEAFF.

This clonotype was observed at least ten times. This rearrangement joins TRBV6-5 to TRBJ1-1; D call uncertain. V lost 8 bases and J 4 bases, leaving 14 bases between the germline ends. The CDR3 contains 13 residues. Looked up from germline, CDR1 is MNHEY and CDR2 is SVGAGI. Here the CDR3 reads CASGGVGGTEAFF. The CDR3 DNA reads TGTGCCAGCGGCGGGGTAGGTGGCACTGAAGCTTTCTTT.

Points on this clonotype: The CDR3 carries no conserved terminal phenylalanine or tryptophan, so it likely arises from a read error. V gene TRBV11-2 combines with J gene TRBJ2-2; D possibly corresponds to TRBD1 (5 bases). The CDR3 contains 14 residues. CDR1 and CDR2 (germline): SGHAT, FQNNGV. CDR3: CASQGHTNTGELFS. The CDR3 DNA is TGCGCCAGCCAAGGACATACGAACACCGGGGAGCTGTTTTCT.

This clonotype was seen repeatedly, ten times or more. The chain combines TRBV4-1 with TRBJ2-2; 10 bases are a match to TRBD2. J lost 5 bases, V lost 1 base, and 4 bases had no gene match. CDR1 and CDR2 from the germline V gene are MGHRA and YSYEKL. The CDR3 is 16 amino acids. The CDR3 loop reads CASSQGAGGPTGELFF. Here the CDR3 DNA reads TGCGCCAGCAGCCAAGGAGCGGGAGGGCCTACCGGGGAGCTGTTTTTT.

The gene calls are TRBV5-1 and TRBJ1-4, with unresolved D. The V gene's germline CDR1 is SGHRS and CDR2 YFSETQ. V gave up 0 bases and J gave up 5 bases, with 11 bases separating them. The CDR3 is 15 residues long. The CDR3 DNA reads as TGCGCCAGCAGCTTGGGCGGATCATCAAATGAAAAACTGTTTTTT. Its protein product is CASSLGGSSNEKLFF.

The V call is TRBV6-5, the J call TRBJ2-6; 8 bases fit TRBD1. V was pared by 6 bases and J by 4 bases, with 11 bases of the junction left unmatched. Per germline, CDR1 MNHEY and CDR2 SVGAGI. This CDR3 spans 17 amino acids. This CDR3 reads CASSLTRTGMGANVLTF. The CDR3 nucleotides are TGTGCCAGCAGCTTAACCAGGACAGGGATGGGGGCCAACGTCCTGACTTTC.

The rearrangement links TRBV28 to TRBJ1-2; D is ambiguous. The CDR3 sequence is 14 residues long. Germline CDR1 is MDHEN and CDR2 is SYDVKM. Trimming shortened V by 0 bases and J by 1 base, and 6 bases separated the two germline ends. The DNA of the CDR3 is TGTGCCAGCAGTTTATGGGTCAATAACTATGGCTACACCTTC. Translation gives CASSLWVNNYGYTF.

This sequence joins TRBV11-2 and TRBJ1-1; 7 bases align to TRBD1. J lost 8 bases, V lost 5 bases, and 14 bases had no gene match. Germline V gene data show CDR1 as SGHAT and CDR2 as FQNNGV. The CDR3 covers 15 residues. CDR3 protein: CASSRRDRTNAEAFF. In DNA, the CDR3 is TGTGCCAGCAGCCGACGGGACAGAACGAACGCCGAAGCTTTCTTT.

As for this clonotype: Here the CDR3 omits its conserved ending phenylalanine or tryptophan, so a read error is the likely source. V and J are TRBV12-3 or TRBV12-4 and TRBJ2-7, with D unresolved. There are 13 residues in the CDR3. Here the CDR3 reads CASSKRQAYGQYL. CDR3 sequence (DNA): TGTGCCAGCAGTAAGAGACAAGCCTACGGGCAGTACTTA.

Comment on this clonotype: A much larger clone is a single base away; this may be a read error. The rearrangement uses TRBV14 and TRBJ2-7; D is perhaps TRBD1 (5 bases). This CDR3 contains 13 residues. V was cut by 6 bases and J by 4 bases, with 13 bases left in between. Germline-derived CDR1 and CDR2 are SGHDN and FVKESK. The CDR3 protein is CASSIHGAYEQYF. CDR3 coding DNA: TGTGCCAGCAGTATACATGGGGCATACGAGCAGTACTTC. Full variable domain (rest looked up from reference TRBV14 and TRBJ2-7): EAGVTQFPSHSVIEKGQTVTLRCDPISGHDNLYWYRRVMGKEIKFLLHFVKESKQDESGMPNNRFLAERTGGTYSTLKVQPAELEDSGVYFCASSIHGAYEQYFGPGTRLTVT.

A note on this clonotype: The junction departs from the called germline gene at one end, perhaps through a read error. This chain links TRBV11-2 with TRBJ2-7, with 7 positions matching TRBD1. Germline assignment: CDR1 SGHAT and CDR2 FQNNGV. This CDR3 is 13 amino acids long. The CDR3 is CATSRTGAYEQYF. The CDR3 nucleotides are TGTGCCACCAGCCGGACAGGAGCCTACGAGCAGTACTTC.

A word on this clonotype: A much larger clone differs from this one at a single base, so this may be a read error. The chain is built from TRBV6-1 and TRBJ2-7; D not resolved. Per the germline V gene, CDR1 is MNHNS and CDR2 is SASEGT. This CDR3 is 14 amino acids long. The DNA of the CDR3 is TGTGCCAGCAGCCTCCACTCCGATGTATTCGAGCACTACTTC. Protein sequence: CASSLHSDVFEHYF.

V usage is TRBV12-3 or TRBV12-4 and J usage is TRBJ1-2; TRBD1 matches 8 bases. This CDR3 has 14 amino acids. The V segment lost 5 bases and the J segment 10 bases; nucleotides outside the gene matches: 12. The CDR3 region is CASSPGQGDYDYTF. The CDR3 nucleotides are TGTGCCAGCAGTCCAGGACAGGGTGACTACGACTACACCTTC.

V is TRBV28 and J is TRBJ1-4; D possibly corresponds to TRBD1 (5 bases). Germline CDR1 and CDR2: MDHEN and SYDVKM. V gave up 5 bases and J gave up 8 bases, with 18 bases separating them. The CDR3 contains 15 residues. In DNA, the CDR3 is TGTGCCAGCAGTGAGGCGGGGACTCGCGACGAAAAACTGTTTTTT. This sequence encodes CASSEAGTRDEKLFF.

The gene calls are TRBV24-1 and TRBJ2-5; D is perhaps TRBD2 (6 bases). Germline V gives CDR1 KGHDR, CDR2 SFDVKD. V lost 4 bases, J lost 0 bases, and 11 bases lay in between. This CDR3 contains 15 residues. CDR3 sequence: CATSDPRRDQETQYF. CDR3 coding DNA: TGTGCCACCAGTGACCCCAGGAGGGACCAAGAGACCCAGTACTTC.

The chain is built from TRBV6-5 and TRBJ2-5; D gene unclear. The CDR3 is made up of 15 amino acids. The germline gives CDR1 MNHEY, CDR2 SVGAGI. V was shortened by 8 bases and J by 4 bases, with 20 bases between the two germline ends. The CDR3 nucleotides are TGTGCCAGCTGTCCCATGAGGTATAATGGAGAGACCCAGTACTTC. This gives the protein CASCPMRYNGETQYF.

This clonotype was seen repeatedly, ten times or more. This rearrangement joins TRBV6-5 to TRBJ2-1, with 10 bases lining up with TRBD2. CDR1 and CDR2 from the germline V gene are MNHEY and SVGAGI. The CDR3 length is 15 residues. Losses at the gene ends were 7 bases for V and 9 bases for J; bases not matched to a gene: 12. The CDR3 spells CASTTAAGGPGEQFF. The DNA of the CDR3 is TGTGCCAGCACCACCGCAGCGGGAGGGCCCGGTGAGCAGTTCTTC.

The sample holds many counts of this clonotype. This chain connects TRBV29-1 to TRBJ2-1, with D tentatively TRBD1 (5 bases). Trimming pared 5 bases from V and 2 bases from J, leaving 16 bases between. Per the germline V gene, CDR1 is SQVTM and CDR2 is ANQGSEA. The CDR3 contains 15 residues. The CDR3 nucleotides are TGCAGCGTTAATAAGGGGTCTAGACCCTACAATGAGCAGTTCTTC. Translated, it gives CSVNKGSRPYNEQFF.

This clonotype was seen repeatedly, ten times or more. The rearrangement links TRBV11-1 to TRBJ2-7; TRBD2 agrees at 11 bases. This CDR3 has 20 residues. Per germline, CDR1 SGHAT and CDR2 FQDESV (reference sequence). V dropped 5 bases and J dropped 2; count of bases not matched to a gene: 20. The CDR3 is CASSPYPRQTSGTFPYEQYF. The CDR3 DNA follows: TGTGCCAGCAGCCCATACCCCCGCCAGACTAGCGGGACATTTCCCTACGAGCAGTACTTC.